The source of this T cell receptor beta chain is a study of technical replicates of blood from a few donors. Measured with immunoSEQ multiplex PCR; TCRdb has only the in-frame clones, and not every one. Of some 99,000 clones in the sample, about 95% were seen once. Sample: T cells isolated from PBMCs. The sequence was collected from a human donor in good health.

The CDR3 DNA follows: TGTGCCAGCAGTTACTCGTACAAATCTCACGAGCAGTACTTC. Its protein product is CASSYSYKSHEQYF. This chain joins TRBV6-5 and TRBJ2-7; D is uncertain. Germline V gene sequence: CDR1 MNHEY, CDR2 SVGAGI. V lost 0 bases, J lost 5 bases, and 11 bases lay in between. There are 14 residues in the CDR3.